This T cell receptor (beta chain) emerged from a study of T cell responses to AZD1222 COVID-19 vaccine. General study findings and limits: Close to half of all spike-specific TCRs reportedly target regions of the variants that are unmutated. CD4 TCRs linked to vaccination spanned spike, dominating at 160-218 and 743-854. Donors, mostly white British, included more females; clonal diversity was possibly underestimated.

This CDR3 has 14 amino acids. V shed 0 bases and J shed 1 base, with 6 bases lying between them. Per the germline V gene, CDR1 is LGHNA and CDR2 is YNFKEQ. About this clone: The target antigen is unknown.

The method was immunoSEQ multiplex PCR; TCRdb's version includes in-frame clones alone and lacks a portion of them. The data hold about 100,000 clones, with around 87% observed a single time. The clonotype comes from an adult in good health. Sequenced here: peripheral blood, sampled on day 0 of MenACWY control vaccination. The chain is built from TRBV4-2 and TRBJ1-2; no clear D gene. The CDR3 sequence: CASSQDSFNYGYTF. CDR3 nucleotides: TGTGCCAGCAGCCAAGATTCATTTAACTATGGCTACACCTTC.